This T cell receptor (beta chain) stems from a study of blood T cell repertoires in COVID-19. Study at large: Material from acute and convalescent COVID-19 was sourced from the United States, Italy and Spain. T cells, B-cell-depleted T cells, or PBMCs provided the cDNA or gDNA that served as material.

Trimming shortened V by 4 bases and J by 6 bases, and 13 bases separated the two germline ends. CDR1 is SGHNT and CDR2 is YENEEA in the germline V gene. This CDR3 has 14 amino acids. Authors' data handling: Estimated nucleated cell counts came from reference gene primer amplification. Assay: immunoSEQ multiplex PCR; the TCRdb copy retains only in-frame clones and omits some. The DNA gave D and trimming, while V, J and clone size come from that table. The profile shows over 50,000 clones, 88% of them singletons. The TCR sequence derives from a human donor in a cohort sampled during active COVID-19. The sample was peripheral blood. V usage is TRBV11-3 and J usage is TRBJ2-1; D is unresolved. CDR3 coding DNA: TGTGCCAGCAGCTCAGATTCGGAGAGCAATGAGCAGTTCTTC. Encoded protein: CASSSDSESNEQFF.